Here is one TCR beta chain with its context. Its antigen is not known. This specimen belongs to a study of cytomegalovirus exposure and HLA in healthy donors. Study summary: In an early release, HLA-typed donors contributed about 80 million unique TCR sequences. Findings of the study overall: A missense DCLRE1C variant was associated with V- and J-gene trimming of TCR beta chains in a later analysis, and an independent cohort replicated the association.

Healthy bone marrow donors made up the cohort. The primer mix had 60 Vbeta and 13 Jbeta primers. Generated by immunoSEQ multiplex PCR, the TCRdb table keeps only in-frame clones and is missing some. The sample holds about 180,000 clones, less than 85% seen once. This TCR derives from a man aged 35-49 years in good health and CMV-seronegative. Sequenced material: PBMCs.

The chain's CDR3 is CASSLSSGSYNEQFF. The CDR3 bases are TGTGCCAGCAGTTTATCTAGCGGCTCCTACAATGAGCAGTTCTTC. The chain is built from TRBV27 and TRBJ2-1, with D maybe TRBD2 (6 bases). Germline V gene data show CDR1 as MNHEY and CDR2 as SMNVEV (reference sequence). Trimming removed 0 bases from V and 0 bases from J, with 6 bases in between. This CDR3 comprises 15 residues.